This T cell receptor (beta chain) was retrieved from a study of pediatric ulcerative colitis. The CDR3 length is 15 residues. Trimming stripped 0 bases from V and 6 bases from J, with 9 bases between. Whole-study findings and limits: Some T cells in rectal biopsies may come from blood, especially with overt colitis. Blood-rectal clonal overlap within each person was significantly higher in ulcerative colitis patients than controls.

One to two pinch biopsies were taken from the rectum during colonoscopy. The diagnostic colonoscopy in ulcerative colitis patients preceded any immunosuppressive treatment. The method was immunoSEQ multiplex PCR; TCRdb's version includes in-frame clones alone and lacks a portion of them. The sample yields some 40,000 clones, roughly 70% seen once. On this clone itself: The antigen is undetermined.

The sequenced sample was gut tissue. The V gene is TRBV6-7, the J gene TRBJ1-6; the D gene is possibly TRBD1 (5 bases). TRBV6-7 counts as an open reading frame of uncertain function. The sequence was collected from a boy between 10 and 17 years old with severe ulcerative colitis. CDR3 nucleotide sequence: TGTGCCAGCAGTTACTCGGACATACCTAATTCACCCCTCCACTTT. Translated, it gives CASSYSDIPNSPLHF.